This T cell receptor beta chain was obtained from a study of PD-1 blockade in classical Hodgkin lymphoma. Across the study: Patients were administered nivolumab (3 mg/kg intravenously) every 2 weeks.

The ends lost 4 bases at V and 6 bases at J; junction bases unmatched: 14. The germline V gene encodes CDR1 SGHNT and CDR2 YYREEE (reference sequence). The CDR3 is 17 residues long. The protocol was immunoSEQ multiplex PCR, while the TCRdb copy is restricted to in-frame clones and leaves out a portion. The data hold 13,000 or so clones, with roughly 80% observed a single time. About this clone: The antigen remains undetermined.

Each patient's relapse followed autologous stem cell transplantation, and brentuximab vedotin exposure varied. Patients reached a best response of complete response, partial response or progressive disease. Study-level points and caveats: Relapsed/refractory patients reportedly had the lowest baseline TCR diversity, below newly diagnosed patients, who were below healthy donors. Significantly greater TCR diversity emerged by C4D1 in CD4+ cells but not CD8+ cells.

Sample: peripheral blood mononuclear cells (PBMCs), taken at baseline. The source is a human donor with classical Hodgkin lymphoma. The chain combines TRBV5-4 with TRBJ2-2; 8 bases fit TRBD2. As DNA, the CDR3 is TGTGCCAGCAGCCCCCGTCCGGGACTAGTGTCTTCCGGGGAGCTGTTTTTT. It yields the protein CASSPRPGLVSSGELFF.